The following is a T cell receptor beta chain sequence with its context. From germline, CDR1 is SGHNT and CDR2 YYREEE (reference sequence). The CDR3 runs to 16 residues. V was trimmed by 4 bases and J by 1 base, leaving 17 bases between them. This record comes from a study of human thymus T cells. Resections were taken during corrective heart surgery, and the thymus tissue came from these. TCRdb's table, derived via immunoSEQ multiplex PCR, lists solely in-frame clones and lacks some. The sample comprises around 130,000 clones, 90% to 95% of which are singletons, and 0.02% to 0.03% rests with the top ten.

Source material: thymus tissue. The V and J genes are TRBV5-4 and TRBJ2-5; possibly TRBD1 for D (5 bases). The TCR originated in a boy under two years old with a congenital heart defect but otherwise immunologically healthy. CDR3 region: CASSHAPTGLQETQYF. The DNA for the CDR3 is TGTGCCAGCAGCCACGCCCCAACAGGTCTCCAAGAGACCCAGTACTTC.